This passage covers 32 T cell receptor beta chains from one sample sequenced in a study of T-cell reconstitution after alpha-beta-depleted transplantation in children. Unique molecular identifiers were built into the TCRbeta library. TCRdb processed the PCR reads anew with MiXCR; each CDR3 protein has one entry. The sample contains about 590,000 distinct CDR3 sequences, 10% to 15% of which appear only once. This specimen consisted of PBMCs, mostly from graft donor cells, obtained 360 days after TCRalphabeta/CD19-depleted stem cell transplant. These receptors came from a male patient between 5 and 17 years old who had a stem cell transplant for acute myeloid leukemia, so the T cells may come from the graft donor.

There are a few counts of this clonotype. The chain joins TRBV5-1 to TRBJ2-7, with TRBD2 matching over 13 bases. The V and J ends lost 2 bases and 4 bases, in that order; junction bases with no gene match: 6. The length of the CDR3 is 16 residues. Germline V gives CDR1 SGHRS, CDR2 YFSETQ. As DNA, the CDR3 is TGCGCCAGCAGCTTCCCCGGACTAGCGGGAGATTACGAGCAGTACTTC. Translated: CASSFPGLAGDYEQYF.

This clonotype was seen many times. This chain links TRBV24-1 with TRBJ2-2; tentatively, D is TRBD2 (6 bases). V was pared by 8 bases and J by 3 bases, with 9 bases between. Germline V gene sequence: CDR1 KGHDR, CDR2 SFDVKD. The CDR3 consists of 13 residues. CDR3 DNA sequence: TGTGCCACCAATAGCGGTTACACCGGGGAGCTGTTTTTT. It specifies CATNSGYTGELFF.

This clonotype was picked up a small number of times. The chain combines TRBV7-2 with TRBJ1-2; the D is unclear. This CDR3 spans 16 amino acids. V dropped 4 bases and J dropped 5 bases, with 20 bases sitting between them. Germline CDR1 and CDR2: SGHTA and FQGNSA. The CDR3 region is CASSSAGRTFFYGYTF. CDR3 nucleotide sequence: TGTGCCAGCAGCTCGGCCGGACGGACCTTTTTTTATGGCTACACCTTC.

In DNA, the CDR3 is TGCGCCAGCAGCTCCGGCGGAGGGGACGGAGGATACGAGCAGTACTTC. Translated, it gives CASSSGGGDGGYEQYF. The chain combines TRBV5-1 with TRBJ2-7; D might be TRBD2 (6 bases). CDR3 length equals 16 residues. V lost 3 bases and J lost 4, with 20 bases in between. In germline, CDR1 is SGHRS, CDR2 YFSETQ.

In this sample, this clonotype turned up many times. J is TRBJ2-1 and V is TRBV27, with D possibly being TRBD1 (7 bases). V was shortened by 3 bases and J by 9 bases, with 18 bases between the two germline ends. Germline values: CDR1 MNHEY, CDR2 SMNVEV (reference sequence). This CDR3 has 15 amino acids. CDR3 protein: CASSFRWQGGGEQFF. The CDR3 coding sequence is TGTGCCAGCAGTTTTCGGTGGCAGGGGGGCGGTGAGCAGTTCTTC.

This clonotype was counted ten times or more. The chain employs TRBV4-3 and TRBJ2-3; D unclear. Germline V gives CDR1 LGHNA, CDR2 YSLEER. The CDR3 runs 17 residues. V was cut by 3 bases and J by 0 bases, with 16 bases left in between. CDR3 in amino acids: CASSHTLPSRSTDTQYF. CDR3 coding DNA: TGCGCCAGCAGCCATACCCTCCCTTCTCGGAGCACAGATACGCAGTATTTT.

The chain joins TRBV7-6 to TRBJ2-5, with TRBD1 as a possible D gene (7 bases). Germline-derived CDR1 and CDR2 are SGHVS and FNYEAQ. With 3 bases removed from V and 4 bases from J, the gap between germline ends came to 21 bases. The CDR3 totals 17 residues. The chain's CDR3 is CASSFWGHPGGIETQYF. The CDR3 DNA is TGTGCCAGCAGCTTCTGGGGGCATCCAGGGGGGATAGAGACCCAGTACTTC.

Of note for this clonotype: This may arise from a read error, as a much more abundant clone is one base away. Since no conserved phenylalanine or tryptophan closes the CDR3, a read error is the likely cause. This chain's CDR3 is CASRVVGTGELFS. The CDR3 coding sequence is TGTGCCAGCAGGGTTGTGGGAACCGGGGAGCTGTTTTCT. This chain connects TRBV12-3 or TRBV12-4 to TRBJ2-2; D is ambiguous. Trimming removed 6 bases at V and 5 bases at J, with 10 bases between. The CDR3 is made up of 13 amino acids.

V is TRBV20-1 and J is TRBJ1-5, with 8 bases identical to TRBD1. Trimming cost V 4 bases and J 6 bases; bases outside gene matches: 8. CDR1 and CDR2 from the germline V gene are DFQATT and SNEGSKA (reference sequence). This CDR3 is 14 amino acids long. CDR3 in amino acids: CSATQGASIQPQHF. The CDR3 DNA sequence: TGCAGTGCTACGCAGGGGGCGAGTATTCAGCCCCAGCATTTT.

This clonotype was picked up many times. The rearrangement links TRBV2 to TRBJ1-1; 9 bases agree with TRBD1. The CDR3 consists of 14 residues. J gave up 4 bases and V 7 bases, and 7 bases lay outside the gene matches. Germline V lookup: CDR1 SNHLY, CDR2 FYNNEI. DNA of the CDR3: TGTGCCAGCATTTACAGGGGGCGGAGCACTGAAGCTTTCTTT. It is translated as CASIYRGRSTEAFF.

There are a few counts of this clonotype. The rearrangement uses TRBV29-1 and TRBJ2-7; either TRBD1 or TRBD2 may fit D (5 bases each). Germline CDR1 is SQVTM and CDR2 is ANQGSEA. Deletions cut 1 base from V and 3 bases from J, with 13 bases between. The CDR3 has 14 residues. CDR3 sequence (DNA): TGCAGCGTTGAAGTGTTGGGACCGCTCTACGAGCAGTACTTC. Amino acids: CSVEVLGPLYEQYF.

This rearrangement joins TRBV6-6 to TRBJ1-5; D perhaps matches TRBD1 (5 bases). V was clipped by 3 bases and J by 8 bases, with 11 bases between them. The germline gives CDR1 MNHNY, CDR2 SVGAGI (reference sequence). The CDR3 runs to 13 residues. CDR3 loop: CASSYGGWEPQHF. CDR3 coding DNA: TGTGCCAGCAGTTATGGGGGGTGGGAGCCCCAGCATTTT.

The gene calls are TRBV12-3 or TRBV12-4 and TRBJ2-7, with D perhaps TRBD2 (6 bases). The V and J ends lost 1 base and 0 bases respectively, with 10 bases between them. The CDR3 covers 15 residues. The CDR3 nucleotides read TGTGCCAGCAGTTTAGAAGGCGGGGCCTCCTACGAGCAGTACTTC. Translated: CASSLEGGASYEQYF.

This clonotype was picked up a small number of times. The V and J genes are TRBV6-2 or TRBV6-3 and TRBJ2-7, with D maybe TRBD1 (5 bases). CDR3 length: 14 amino acids. Germline V gene data show CDR1 as MNHEY and CDR2 as SVGEGT. Deletions cut 2 bases from V and 3 bases from J, with 11 bases between. The chain's CDR3 is CASSYPGKVYEQYF. The CDR3 DNA reads TGTGCCAGCAGTTACCCAGGGAAGGTCTACGAGCAGTACTTC.

This clonotype was observed a handful of times. The chain is built from TRBV7-8 and TRBJ2-1; D not certain. The CDR3 runs 15 residues. V was pared by 0 bases and J by 7 bases, with 13 bases between. CDR1 is SGHVS and CDR2 is FQNEAQ in the germline V gene. The CDR3 is CASSLAGKGYNEQFF. CDR3 DNA sequence: TGTGCCAGCAGCTTAGCGGGGAAAGGGTATAATGAGCAGTTCTTC.

There are many counts of this clonotype. The J gene is TRBJ2-1, the V gene TRBV29-1; D possibly matches TRBD1 or TRBD2 (5 bases each). V lost 5 bases and J 12 bases, leaving 17 bases between the germline ends. In germline, CDR1 is SQVTM, CDR2 ANQGSEA. This CDR3 has 12 amino acids. In nucleotides, the CDR3 is TGCAGCGTTAAAATCCCCGGGGCTTCGCAGTTCTTC. Translation: CSVKIPGASQFF.

This clonotype was counted ten times or more. The chain is built from TRBV7-2 and TRBJ2-5; no clear D gene. V dropped 4 bases and J dropped 3 bases, with 6 bases sitting between them. CDR3 length equals 12 residues. CDR1 and CDR2 (germline): SGHTA, FQGNSA. The CDR3, as DNA: TGTGCCAGCAGCTCCCCTAAAGAGACCCAGTACTTC. Translated: CASSSPKETQYF.

The CDR3 loop reads CANADRSALHPSGNTIYF. CDR3 nucleotide sequence: TGTGCCAACGCGGACAGATCGGCCCTTCACCCCTCTGGAAACACCATATATTTT. The chain uses TRBV21-1 and TRBJ1-3; the table assigns TRBD1, which was not confirmed against the DNA. TRBV21-1 is assigned pseudogene status. The CDR3 has 18 amino acids.

This clonotype was observed at least ten times. V usage is TRBV29-1 and J usage is TRBJ2-7; the D is unclear. Germline lookup yields CDR1 SQVTM and CDR2 ANQGSEA. Trimming stripped 1 base from V and 6 bases from J, with 10 bases between. This CDR3 is built from 12 residues. CDR3 bases: TGCAGCGTTGAAGGGCCAGTAGGCGAGCAGTACTTC. Protein: CSVEGPVGEQYF.

This clonotype occurred many times. V gene TRBV29-1 combines with J gene TRBJ2-1; TRBD2 agrees at 8 bases. V was pared by 6 bases and J by 7 bases, with 5 bases of the junction left unmatched. This CDR3 spans 12 amino acids. Per germline, CDR1 SQVTM and CDR2 ANQGSEA. The CDR3 DNA sequence: TGCAGCGTGGGGGGCGGGAGGAATGAGCAGTTCTTC. Translation gives CSVGGGRNEQFF.

The chain employs TRBV29-1 and TRBJ2-1, with 15 nucleotides matching TRBD2. V lost 5 bases to trimming and J lost 5 bases; unmatched junction nucleotides: 4. The CDR3 contains 15 residues. CDR1 is SQVTM and CDR2 is ANQGSEA in the germline V gene. CDR3 in amino acids: CSVRGTSGGNNEQFF. In DNA form, the CDR3 reads TGCAGCGTTAGGGGGACTAGCGGGGGGAACAATGAGCAGTTCTTC.

The chain carries TRBV3-1 and TRBJ2-5; D is possibly TRBD1 (6 bases). The CDR3 is made up of 14 amino acids. Germline CDR1 reads LGHDT; CDR2 reads YNNKEL (reference sequence). Trimming cost V 1 base and J 7 bases, with 13 bases left between them. CDR3 DNA sequence: TGTGCCAGCAGCCAAGCGGACAGCCTGGGGACCCAGTACTTC. Amino acids: CASSQADSLGTQYF.

The genes are TRBV5-6 and TRBJ2-1, with TRBD2 matching 10 bases. Germline V gene lookup returns CDR1 SGHDT and CDR2 YYEEEE. The J segment lost 1 base and the V segment lost 0 bases, leaving 10 bases of the junction unmatched. The CDR3 consists of 19 residues. The CDR3: CASSLVSLAGTLSYNEQFF. For the CDR3, the DNA is TGTGCCAGCAGCTTGGTTTCACTAGCGGGAACCTTGTCCTACAATGAGCAGTTCTTC.

In its sample, this clonotype was seen many times. The J gene is TRBJ1-1, the V gene TRBV27; no firm D call. CDR3 length equals 13 residues. V was cut by 3 bases and J by 5 bases, with 10 bases left in between. The V gene's germline CDR1 is MNHEY and CDR2 SMNVEV (reference sequence). The chain's CDR3 is CASSFGSRTEAFF. The CDR3 DNA sequence: TGTGCCAGCAGTTTTGGGTCCAGAACTGAAGCTTTCTTT.

This clonotype was recorded many times. This chain uses TRBV7-9 with TRBJ2-1; TRBD2 aligns across 7 bases. The CDR3 is 14 residues long. Looked up from germline, CDR1 is SEHNR and CDR2 is FQNEAQ (reference sequence). With V trimmed by 1 base and J by 5 bases, 2 bases remained unmatched. The CDR3 region is CASSLDAGDNEQFF. The CDR3 bases are TGTGCCAGCAGCTTAGATGCGGGAGACAATGAGCAGTTCTTC.

A few counts support this clonotype. This chain connects TRBV28 to TRBJ2-7, with 12 bases lining up with TRBD2. The CDR3 runs 17 residues. Germline assignment: CDR1 MDHEN and CDR2 SYDVKM. V shed 6 bases and J 0 bases; nucleotides not matched to a gene: 9. As DNA, the CDR3 is TGTGCCAGCAGGCGAGCCGGGACTAGCGGGTTCTCCTACGAGCAGTACTTC. Amino acid sequence: CASRRAGTSGFSYEQYF.

In its sample, this clonotype was seen a few times. The J gene is TRBJ2-7, the V gene TRBV28, with D uncertain. Germline CDR1 MDHEN, CDR2 SYDVKM. The length of the CDR3 is 15 residues. The V gene lost 6 bases and the J gene lost 2 bases, with 17 bases spanning the gap. This chain's CDR3 is CASSQLTERPYEQYF. The CDR3 DNA follows: TGTGCCAGCAGCCAGCTGACGGAGAGACCCTACGAGCAGTACTTC. The full variable domain, completed using reference TRBV28 and TRBJ2-7, is DVKVTQSSRYLVKRTGEKVFLECVQDMDHENMFWYRQDPGLGLRLIYFSYDVKMKEKGDIPEGYSVSREKKERFSLILESASTNQTSMYLCASSQLTERPYEQYFGPGTRLTVT.

This clonotype was counted only a few times. The chain is built from TRBV20-1 and TRBJ2-1, with 10 bases aligning to TRBD2. Germline CDR1 and CDR2: DFQATT and SNEGSKA (reference sequence). J lost 8 bases, V lost 2 bases, and 18 bases had no gene match. The CDR3 is 18 amino acids. CDR3 in DNA: TGCAGTGCTAGACGCCCTTTGGAAGCGGGAGGGCCCCGGCATGAGCAGTTCTTC. Translation gives CSARRPLEAGGPRHEQFF.

This clonotype has only a few counts. The rearrangement links TRBV20-1 to TRBJ2-1, with unresolved D. Trimming pared 6 bases from V and 12 bases from J, leaving 24 bases between. This CDR3 region has 14 residues. Germline CDR1 DFQATT, CDR2 SNEGSKA (reference sequence). The chain's CDR3 is CSAAFLAPSIGQFF. The CDR3 nucleotides are TGCAGTGCAGCCTTCCTCGCGCCCTCAATAGGGCAGTTCTTC.

This clonotype was seen repeatedly, ten times or more. The DNA of the CDR3 is TGCAGCGTTGAAGATCGTCTAGCGAGCTCCTACGAGCAGTACTTC. It codes for CSVEDRLASSYEQYF. The chain couples TRBV29-1 to TRBJ2-7; weak D call: TRBD2 (6 bases). V was cut by 0 bases and J by 0 bases, with 12 bases left in between. Germline V gives CDR1 SQVTM, CDR2 ANQGSEA. The CDR3 extends over 15 amino acids.

A word on this clonotype: This sequence may be a read error, since a much larger clone differs from it by one base. The chain is built from TRBV28 and TRBJ2-7; tentatively, D is TRBD1 or TRBD2 (5 bases each). There are 11 residues in the CDR3. The germline gives CDR1 MDHEN, CDR2 SYDVKM. Trimming removed 6 bases from V and 5 bases from J, with 8 bases in between. CDR3 loop: CASRGVHEQYF. The CDR3 DNA is TGTGCCAGCAGGGGGGTCCACGAGCAGTACTTC.

This clonotype has a count of ten or more. The J gene is TRBJ2-7, the V gene TRBV28; the D is unclear. Germline CDR1 reads MDHEN; CDR2 reads SYDVKM. The CDR3 contains 13 residues. V was pared by 6 bases and J by 2 bases, with 11 bases between. CDR3 protein: CASRGRMTYEQYF. CDR3 DNA sequence: TGTGCCAGCAGGGGCAGGATGACCTACGAGCAGTACTTC.